A selection of T cell receptor beta chains follows, all from one sample in a study of OX40 agonist ivuxolimab in advanced cancers. Assay: immunoSEQ multiplex PCR; the TCRdb copy retains only in-frame clones and omits some. In the table there are about 49,000 clones, approximately 81% of which are singletons. Sequenced here: CD4+ or CD8+ T cells sorted from blood, sampled in a trial of the OX40 agonist ivuxolimab. These receptors were obtained from an adult with an advanced solid tumor such as melanoma, head and neck, liver or kidney cancer. Both conserved end residues are part of each CDR3. A D gene is named only where the DNA matches it firmly. Not all rows give a size; the values are once, few, many and, for expanded clones, a class.

V	size	D	length	J	DNA	CDR3
TRBV4-1	.	.	15	TRBJ2-7	TGCGCCAGCAGTCAAATAGGGGCGGGGAGCTACGAGCAGTACTTC	CASSQIGAGSYEQYF
TRBV4-2	.	.	15	TRBJ1-1	TGTGCCAGCAGCCTAGAAAAGGGGGAGGGGACTGAAGCTTTCTTT	CASSLEKGEGTEAFF
TRBV9	.	.	16	TRBJ2-1	TGTGCCAGCAGCGTAGAGGGGACCATCCCCCTGAATGAGCAGTTCTTC	CASSVEGTIPLNEQFF
TRBV28	.	.	15	TRBJ2-1	TGTGCCAGCAGTCAGGGAGGGGGCGACTTCAATGAGCAGTTCTTC	CASSQGGGDFNEQFF
TRBV5-4	.	.	17	TRBJ2-6	TGTGCCAGCAGCTTGGTAGGGGCGGGGCCAGGGGCCAACGTCCTGACTTTC	CASSLVGAGPGANVLTF
TRBV11-2	.	.	14	TRBJ1-2	TGTGCCAGCAGCTCGGACAGAGATAACTATGGCTACACCTTC	CASSSDRDNYGYTF
TRBV9	few	.	13	TRBJ2-5	TGTGCCAGCAGCATGGGCCGGGAAGAGACCCAGTACTTC	CASSMGREETQYF
TRBV2	.	.	11	TRBJ2-7	TGTGCCAGCAGTGAGGGCGGGGTGCAGTACTTC	CASSEGGVQYF
TRBV5-1	.	.	12	TRBJ1-1	TGCGCCAGCAGCTCTAGACGGGAGGGAGCTTTCTTT	CASSSRREGAFF
TRBV28	.	.	13	TRBJ2-1	TGTGCCAGCAGTTTTTTGTCAAACAATGAGCAGTTCTTC	CASSFLSNNEQFF
TRBV15	.	TRBD2	17	TRBJ2-3	TGTGCCACCAGCAGAGCCCCTAGCGGGGGGACCACAGATACGCAGTATTTT	CATSRAPSGGTTDTQYF
TRBV29-1	.	TRBD2	12	TRBJ2-2	TGCAGCGCCCGAGCGGGGGCCGGGGAGCTGTTTTTT	CSARAGAGELFF
TRBV25-1	.	.	13	TRBJ2-5	TGTGCCAGCAGTGTAGGTACGGTAGAGACCCAGTACTTC	CASSVGTVETQYF
TRBV4-1	.	.	14	TRBJ1-2	TGCGCCAGCAGGCCTGACGAGGGGTACTATGGCTACACCTTC	CASRPDEGYYGYTF
TRBV10-2	few	.	14	TRBJ1-1	TGCGCCAGCAACCCGGGGGGGTTGAGTGTTGAAGCTTTCTTT	CASNPGGLSVEAFF
TRBV2	.	.	15	TRBJ1-5	TGTGCCAGCAGCGACCCGGGGACGACGGATCAGCCCCAGCATTTT	CASSDPGTTDQPQHF
TRBV19	few	TRBD2	14	TRBJ2-1	TGTGCCAGTAGTATTGGCGGACTAGCGGCCGAGCAGTTCTTC	CASSIGGLAAEQFF
TRBV7-6	.	.	14	TRBJ2-7	TGTGCCAGCAGCCCCTGGGACACCTCCTACGAGCAGTACTTC	CASSPWDTSYEQYF
TRBV10-1	.	.	16	TRBJ1-1	TGCGCCAGCAGTGAACTGCAAACTTTGGTGAACACTGAAGCTTTCTTT	CASSELQTLVNTEAFF
TRBV28	.	TRBD2	18	TRBJ2-1	TGTGCCAGCAGTCTCAATTTAGCGGGACCTGACCTGTACAATGAGCAGTTCTTC	CASSLNLAGPDLYNEQFF
TRBV2	.	.	16	TRBJ1-2	TGTGCCAGCAGTGAACTCGACAGTAACAATTCGTACGGCTACACCTTC	CASSELDSNNSYGYTF
TRBV7-2	.	.	15	TRBJ1-5	TGTGCCAGCAGCTTAGAGGGTTATAGCAATCAGCCCCAGCATTTT	CASSLEGYSNQPQHF
TRBV9	.	.	14	TRBJ2-7	TGTGCCAGCAGCGTAGGGGGGGACGGATACGAGCAGTACTTC	CASSVGGDGYEQYF
TRBV5-8	.	.	13	TRBJ1-1	TGTGCCAGCCGGGGGGAGCGGTACACTGAAGCTTTCTTT	CASRGERYTEAFF
TRBV19	few	.	12	TRBJ2-7	TGTGCCAGTAGTATGGCCCAGCGCGAGCAGTACTTC	CASSMAQREQYF
TRBV21-1	.	.	15	TRBJ1-5	TGTGCCAGCAGCCCGGGGACCGATAGCAATCAGCCCCAGCATTTT	CASSPGTDSNQPQHF
TRBV5-6	.	.	16	TRBJ2-7	TGTGCCAGCAGCTTGGATTCGGGGGCGGCTCACTACGAGCAGTACTTC	CASSLDSGAAHYEQYF
TRBV19	few	.	13	TRBJ1-3	TGTGCCTCTAAAAAGGTCTCTGGAAACACCATATATTTT	CASKKVSGNTIYF
TRBV6-5	.	.	13	TRBJ2-7	TGTGCCAGCAGTCCTGGGTCCGGTTACGAGCAGTACTTC	CASSPGSGYEQYF